A selection of T cell receptor beta chains follows, all from one sample in a study of CD8 T cells in Susac syndrome. MiXCR, run by TCRdb on the immunoSEQ multiplex PCR reads, gives a single entry per CDR3 protein. The sample lists approximately 100,000 distinct CDR3 sequences, roughly 90% occurring once. Sequencing used CD8+ T cells from PBMCs. The receptors were sampled from a human donor in good health. The CDR3 runs from the conserved cysteine through the conserved F or W. Each record gives: J gene, V gene, D gene, clone size, CDR3 DNA, CDR3 protein. D genes are given only for firm matches. The size entry is marked missing in some rows and otherwise reads once, few, many or a size class.

TRBJ2-3,TRBV3-1,TRBD2,once,TGTGCCAGCAGCCAAAGGACTAGCGTGTTCGCTACGCAGTATTTT,CASSQRTSVFATQYF
TRBJ1-5,TRBV20-1,NA,once,TGCAGTGCTAGAATGACGAATCAGCCCCAGCATTTT,CSARMTNQPQHF
TRBJ1-5,TRBV20-1,NA,NA,TGCAGTGCTAGAGGGGGGATTAGCAATCAGCCCCAGCATTTT,CSARGGISNQPQHF
TRBJ2-3,TRBV20-1,NA,once,TGCAGTGCTAGAGATCCCGGGGATACGCAGTATTTT,CSARDPGDTQYF
TRBJ2-1,TRBV20-1,TRBD2,NA,TGCAGTGCCAAAAATCCTATAGCGGGAGAAGTTGGGAATGAGCAGTTCTTC,CSAKNPIAGEVGNEQFF
TRBJ2-3,TRBV10-3,TRBD1,NA,TGTGCCATCAGTGCCCGGGGACAGGGGGCAACAGATACGCAGTATTTT,CAISARGQGATDTQYF
TRBJ2-3,TRBV19,TRBD2,NA,TGTGCCAGTAGTAGTACCGGGACTAGCGGCACAGATACGCAGTATTTT,CASSSTGTSGTDTQYF
TRBJ2-2,TRBV5-1,NA,NA,TGCGCCAGCAGCTTATTCAAGGGGATTGGAACCGGGGAGCTGTTTTTT,CASSLFKGIGTGELFF
TRBJ1-1,TRBV7-9,NA,NA,TGTGCCAGCAGCCCAAACCGGGGGGGCGGACTGAACACTGAAGCTTTCTTT,CASSPNRGGGLNTEAFF
TRBJ1-1,TRBV5-1,TRBD1,once,TGCGCCAGCAGCCCACAGGGGATTGGGTTCGGGAACACTGAAGCTTTCTTT,CASSPQGIGFGNTEAFF
TRBJ1-2,TRBV7-2,NA,NA,TGTGCCAGCAGCGAGGACGGGAACTATGGCTACACCTTC,CASSEDGNYGYTF
TRBJ2-7,TRBV20-1,NA,NA,TGCAGTGCTACCCAGGTAGGACGGGAGCAGTACTTC,CSATQVGREQYF
TRBJ2-7,TRBV7-8,NA,few,TGTGCCAGCAGCTTAGTTTCCTCCTACGAGCAGTACTTC,CASSLVSSYEQYF
TRBJ2-2,TRBV14,NA,NA,TGTGCCTCCCATAGCGAGTACACCGGGGAGCTGTTTTTT,CASHSEYTGELFF
TRBJ1-3,TRBV5-6,NA,NA,TGTGCCAGCAGCATGAGAAACTTGCGAGGAAACACCATATATTTT,CASSMRNLRGNTIYF
TRBJ1-2,TRBV7-2,NA,few,TGTGCCAGCAGCTTAACTAGCTATGGCTACACCTTC,CASSLTSYGYTF
TRBJ2-7,TRBV9,NA,few,TGTGCCAGCAGCGTAGGGGAAACCTACGAGCAGTACTTC,CASSVGETYEQYF
TRBJ2-1,TRBV7-9,NA,NA,TGTGCCAGCAGCTCCGCCGGGCGGACCCCGGATGAGCAGTTCTTC,CASSSAGRTPDEQFF
TRBJ1-2,TRBV7-2,NA,NA,TGTGCCAGCAGCGTGACCTATGGCTACACCTTC,CASSVTYGYTF
TRBJ1-2,TRBV28,TRBD1,NA,TGTGCCAGCAGCTGGGACAGGGTCGTCGGCTACACCTTC,CASSWDRVVGYTF
TRBJ2-7,TRBV6-6,NA,NA,TGTGCCAGCAGTTTATCCGGGAACGCCTTCGAGCAGTACTTC,CASSLSGNAFEQYF
TRBJ2-7,TRBV7-3,NA,NA,TGTGCCAGCAGCTTAACTCCCCTCCTGCACGAGCAGTACTTC,CASSLTPLLHEQYF
TRBJ1-1,TRBV6-5,NA,NA,TGTGCCAGCAGTTACCCCGGGGCCCTGAAAGCTTTCTTT,CASSYPGALKAFF